Following are 16 T cell receptor beta chains from one sample sequenced in a study of PD-1 blockade in classical Hodgkin lymphoma. Described time point: cycle 4 day 1 (C4D1), after 5 to 7 weeks of nivolumab. Relapses following autologous stem cell transplantation were seen in all patients, with brentuximab vedotin exposure varying. Thawed PBMCs supplied CD8+ T cells via magnetic negative selection. This table comes from immunoSEQ multiplex PCR, and its TCRdb copy is limited to in-frame clones, with some not included. The table records approximately 16,000 clones, around 90% of them present only once. The material was CD8+ T cells from blood, obtained before the fourth cycle of nivolumab. These receptors all stem from a human donor with classical Hodgkin lymphoma.

The gene calls are TRBV27 and TRBJ2-7; 7 bases are shared with TRBD1. Looked up from germline, CDR1 is MNHEY and CDR2 is SMNVEV (reference sequence). V trimming: 10 bases; J trimming: 0 bases; junction bases outside the gene matches: 6. The CDR3 has 13 residues. DNA for the CDR3: TGTGCCACAGGGGACAGCCACTCCTACGAGCAGTACTTC. Amino acid sequence: CATGDSHSYEQYF.

The chain employs TRBV2 and TRBJ2-4, with 9 bases aligning to TRBD1. This CDR3 has 18 amino acids. The V segment lost 8 bases and the J segment 1 base; nucleotides outside the gene matches: 15. Germline-derived CDR1 and CDR2 are SNHLY and FYNNEI. The CDR3 DNA follows: TGTGCCAGCCACCCAGGGACAGGGATGATGGGGGCCAAAAACATTCAGTACTTC. Protein: CASHPGTGMMGAKNIQYF.

The chain carries TRBV6-5 and TRBJ1-1, with D tentatively TRBD1 (5 bases). This CDR3 is 15 amino acids long. The germline CDR1 and CDR2 sequences are MNHEY and SVGAGI. V was trimmed by 2 bases and J by 3 bases, leaving 13 bases between them. CDR3 DNA sequence: TGTGCCAGCAGTTACGTCGCCGGGGCGCACACTGAAGCTTTCTTT. This gives the protein CASSYVAGAHTEAFF.

The chain uses TRBV6-1 and TRBJ2-7; D is tentatively TRBD1 or TRBD2 (5 bases each). Trimming took off 4 bases at V and 4 bases at J, with 11 bases between the two ends. The CDR3 sequence is 13 residues long. The germline V gene has CDR1 MNHNS and CDR2 SASEGT. CDR3 nucleotide sequence: TGTGCCAGCAGTGGGGGGTCTAGATACGAGCAGTACTTC. It codes for CASSGGSRYEQYF.

CDR3 loop: CASRRVRENTEAFF. The CDR3 DNA follows: TGTGCCAGCCGTCGGGTGAGGGAGAACACTGAAGCTTTCTTT. This chain joins TRBV28 and TRBJ1-1; D not certain. CDR1 MDHEN and CDR2 SYDVKM come from the germline V gene. This CDR3 spans 14 amino acids. V was shortened by 8 bases and J by 1 base, with 14 bases between the two germline ends.

This rearrangement joins TRBV28 to TRBJ2-2; 9 bases match TRBD1. V shed 10 bases and J 1 base; nucleotides not matched to a gene: 13. CDR3 length equals 17 residues. Germline assignment: CDR1 MDHEN and CDR2 SYDVKM. CDR3 region: CATNTLPGQGNTGELFF. CDR3 DNA sequence: TGTGCCACCAACACTCTACCGGGACAGGGGAACACCGGGGAGCTGTTTTTT.

The chain recombines TRBV13 with TRBJ1-2; D remains unclear. The germline V and J ends were trimmed by 3 bases and 1 base, with 12 bases remaining between them. The CDR3 has 15 amino acids. Germline lookup yields CDR1 PRHDT and CDR2 FYEKMQ (reference sequence). In DNA form, the CDR3 reads TGTGCCAGCAGCTTTTGGGCAGAGGATAACTATGGCTACACCTTC. Residues: CASSFWAEDNYGYTF.

The chain has TRBV18 and TRBJ2-6; 8 bases fit TRBD1. J was trimmed by 2 bases and V by 5 bases; bases with no gene match: 14. The CDR3 totals 19 residues. Germline V gene lookup returns CDR1 KGHSH and CDR2 LQKENI. The CDR3 DNA follows: TGTGCCAGCTCAAACTCTAGGACAGGGTATATCACTGGGGCCAACGTCCTGACTTTC. Translating it yields CASSNSRTGYITGANVLTF.

The sample holds a few counts of this clone. The chain combines TRBV5-6 with TRBJ1-1; tentatively, D is TRBD1 (6 bases). Germline V gene sequence: CDR1 SGHDT, CDR2 YYEEEE. V lost 0 bases to trimming and J lost 4 bases, with 10 bases between them. The CDR3 length is 14 residues. This CDR3 is CASSLAQGFTEAFF. In DNA, the CDR3 is TGTGCCAGCAGCTTGGCACAGGGTTTCACTGAAGCTTTCTTT.

The chain employs TRBV19 and TRBJ2-7, with a possible D match to TRBD1 (5 bases). This CDR3 has 13 amino acids. The V and J ends lost 5 bases and 1 base respectively, with 9 bases between them. Germline loops: CDR1 LNHDA, CDR2 SQIVND (reference sequence). The CDR3 spells CASSPGISYEQYF. CDR3 DNA: TGTGCCAGTAGTCCAGGGATTTCCTACGAGCAGTACTTC. The full variable domain, rest sourced from reference TRBV19 and TRBJ2-7, is DGGITQSPKYLFRKEGQNVTLSCEQNLNHDAMYWYRQDPGQGLRLIYYSQIVNDFQKGDIAEGYSVSREKKESFPLTVTSAQKNPTAFYLCASSPGISYEQYFGPGTRLTVT.

The gene calls are TRBV7-9 and TRBJ2-7; no clear D. The CDR3 has 12 residues. The germline gives CDR1 SEHNR, CDR2 FQNEAQ (reference sequence). The ends were cut back, 1 base at V and 7 bases at J, with 8 bases in the middle. In nucleotides, the CDR3 is TGTGCCAGCAGCTTAGGAACGGCGGAGCAGTACTTC. Its translation: CASSLGTAEQYF.

The chain couples TRBV4-1 to TRBJ2-1; D gene uncertain. CDR1 and CDR2 from the germline V gene are MGHRA and YSYEKL. This CDR3 spans 12 amino acids. V lost 5 bases to trimming and J lost 4 bases, with 6 bases between them. CDR3 protein: CASSSVYNEQFF. For the CDR3, the DNA is TGCGCCAGCAGCTCAGTTTACAATGAGCAGTTCTTC.

The chain employs TRBV6-4 and TRBJ2-7, with 11 positions matching TRBD1. V trimming: 2 bases; J trimming: 6 bases; junction bases outside the gene matches: 3. Per the germline V gene, CDR1 is MRHNA and CDR2 is SNTAGT. The CDR3 contains 14 residues. CDR3 sequence (DNA): TGTGCCAGCAGTGACCGGGACAGGGGGATCGAGCAGTACTTC. It codes for CASSDRDRGIEQYF.

This chain joins TRBV6-5 and TRBJ1-1, with D maybe TRBD1 (6 bases). The CDR3 has 15 residues. Germline V gene data show CDR1 as MNHEY and CDR2 as SVGAGI. The V and J ends lost 10 bases and 5 bases respectively, with 23 bases between them. DNA of the CDR3: TGTGCCACCACCCCCTGGACAGTCTCGGGTACTGAAGCTTTCTTT. Encoded protein: CATTPWTVSGTEAFF.

This rearrangement joins TRBV27 to TRBJ2-1; D call uncertain. The CDR3 is 15 amino acids. Trimming cost V 3 bases and J 0 bases, with 9 bases left between them. Germline assignment: CDR1 MNHEY and CDR2 SMNVEV (reference sequence). DNA for the CDR3: TGTGCCAGCAGTTTCGGGCTAGTCTCCTACAATGAGCAGTTCTTC. This gives the protein CASSFGLVSYNEQFF.

The genes are TRBV6-6 and TRBJ1-5; no clear D. Germline lookup yields CDR1 MNHNY and CDR2 SVGAGI (reference sequence). There are 14 residues in the CDR3. The V end lost 6 bases, the J end lost 3 bases, and 12 bases lay between the germline ends. The CDR3 region is CASSPRGFNQPQHF. In nucleotides, the CDR3 is TGTGCCAGCAGCCCCAGAGGTTTCAATCAGCCCCAGCATTTT.